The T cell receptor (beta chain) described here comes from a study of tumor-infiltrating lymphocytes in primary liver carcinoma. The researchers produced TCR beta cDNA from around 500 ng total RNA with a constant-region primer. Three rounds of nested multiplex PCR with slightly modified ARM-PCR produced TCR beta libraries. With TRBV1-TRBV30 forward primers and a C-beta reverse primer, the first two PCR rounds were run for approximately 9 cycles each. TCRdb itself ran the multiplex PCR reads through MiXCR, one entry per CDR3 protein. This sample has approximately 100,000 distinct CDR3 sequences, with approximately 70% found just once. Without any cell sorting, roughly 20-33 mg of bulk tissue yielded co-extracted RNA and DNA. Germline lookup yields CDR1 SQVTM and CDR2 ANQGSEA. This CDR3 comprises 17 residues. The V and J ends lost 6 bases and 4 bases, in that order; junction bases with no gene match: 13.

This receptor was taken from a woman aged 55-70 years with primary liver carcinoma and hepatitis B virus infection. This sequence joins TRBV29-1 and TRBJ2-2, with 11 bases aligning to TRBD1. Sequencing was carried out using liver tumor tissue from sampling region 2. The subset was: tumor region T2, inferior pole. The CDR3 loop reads CSVSWTGGSLGTGELFF. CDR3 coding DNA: TGCAGCGTCTCCTGGACAGGGGGCTCCCTGGGCACCGGGGAGCTGTTTTTT.